These 10 T cell receptor beta chains were all obtained from the same sample, sequenced in a study of cytomegalovirus exposure and HLA in healthy donors. PCR employed 60 Vbeta and 13 Jbeta primers. Repertoires were generated with immunoSEQ multiplex PCR, while TCRdb's copy carries only in-frame clones and drops some. The sample records 200,000 to 250,000 clones, roughly 82% being singletons. Sequencing used PBMCs. The receptors shown here come from a woman aged 40 to 49 in good health and CMV-seropositive.

The chain is built from TRBV9 and TRBJ2-5, with no clear D. The CDR3 is made up of 14 amino acids. Germline V lookup: CDR1 SGDLS, CDR2 YYNGEE. Trimming pared 0 bases from V and 2 bases from J, leaving 8 bases between. The CDR3 nucleotides are TGTGCCAGCAGCGTAGATGCCAGACAAGAGACCCAGTACTTC. Its protein product is CASSVDARQETQYF.

The V gene is TRBV15, the J gene TRBJ1-2; weak D call: TRBD1 (6 bases). This CDR3 is 16 amino acids long. With 0 bases removed from V and 4 bases from J, the gap between germline ends came to 15 bases. Germline CDR1 reads LNHNV; CDR2 reads YYDKDF (reference sequence). CDR3 loop: CATSRDARSGAYGYTF. The CDR3 DNA follows: TGTGCCACCAGCAGAGACGCCCGCTCAGGGGCCTATGGCTACACCTTC.

This clone came up once. The CDR3, as DNA: TGTGCCAGTAGTATAACTTCCAGCGGCTCCTACGAGCAGTACTTC. It codes for CASSITSSGSYEQYF. The rearrangement uses TRBV19 and TRBJ2-7, with D perhaps matching TRBD2 (5 bases). CDR3 length: 15 residues. The V end was cut by 2 bases, the J end by 0 bases, with 11 bases between. Germline lookup yields CDR1 LNHDA and CDR2 SQIVND (reference sequence).

This chain uses TRBV6-1 with TRBJ2-1; TRBD2 matches 11 bases. Germline loops: CDR1 MNHNS, CDR2 SASEGT. The CDR3 totals 15 residues. After removal of 7 bases from V and 5 bases from J, the junction contained 7 bases not matched to a gene. The CDR3 spells CASTAGTSGDNEQFF. CDR3 nucleotides: TGTGCCAGCACGGCAGGGACTAGCGGAGACAATGAGCAGTTCTTC.

The genes are TRBV15 and TRBJ2-5, with D perhaps matching TRBD2 (5 bases). The V and J ends lost 3 bases and 0 bases respectively, with 17 bases between them. Germline lookup yields CDR1 LNHNV and CDR2 YYDKDF (reference sequence). The CDR3 has 17 amino acids. CDR3 residues: CATSSFAAAGDQETQYF. CDR3 sequence (DNA): TGTGCCACCAGCAGCTTTGCAGCGGCCGGAGACCAAGAGACCCAGTACTTC.

The rearrangement joins TRBV27 to TRBJ1-1; 7 positions agree with TRBD1. CDR1 is MNHEY and CDR2 is SMNVEV in the germline V gene (reference sequence). This CDR3 comprises 16 residues. V gave up 4 bases and J gave up 1 base; unmatched junction bases: 9. CDR3 bases: TGTGCCAGCAGTTCTCCGACAGGGTTGAGGAACACTGAAGCTTTCTTT. This encodes CASSSPTGLRNTEAFF.

The chain couples TRBV28 to TRBJ1-2; D remains ambiguous. In germline, CDR1 is MDHEN, CDR2 SYDVKM. The V end was cut by 6 bases, the J end by 2 bases, with 10 bases between. CDR3 size: 13 residues. The CDR3 DNA is TGTGCCAGCAGGCGATCCCACAACTATGGCTACACCTTC. Translated: CASRRSHNYGYTF.

This clone has a handful of counts. V usage is TRBV13 and J usage is TRBJ1-1, with 7 bases that match TRBD1. Germline-derived CDR1 and CDR2 are PRHDT and FYEKMQ (reference sequence). The CDR3 spans 14 residues. V shed 3 bases, J shed 4 bases, and the junction held 5 bases outside the gene matches. The DNA of the CDR3 is TGTGCCAGCAGCTTCACAGGGGATAGCACTGAAGCTTTCTTT. Residues: CASSFTGDSTEAFF. Based on the CDR3 plus reference TRBV13 and TRBJ1-1, the full variable domain is AAGVIQSPRHLIKEKRETATLKCYPIPRHDTVYWYQQGPGQDPQFLISFYEKMQSDKGSIPDRFSAQQFSDYHSELNMSSLELGDSALYFCASSFTGDSTEAFFGQGTRLTVV.

This clone was counted a single time. V is TRBV7-6 and J is TRBJ1-4, with D unclear. With 1 base removed from V and 10 bases from J, the gap between germline ends came to 13 bases. This CDR3 comprises 14 residues. CDR1 and CDR2 from the germline V gene are SGHVS and FNYEAQ. The CDR3: CASSLEGGYGKLFF. The CDR3 region has the DNA TGTGCCAGCAGCTTAGAAGGAGGTTACGGAAAACTGTTTTTT. Full variable domain (rest looked up from reference TRBV7-6 and TRBJ1-4): GAGVSQSPRYKVTKRGQDVALRCDPISGHVSLYWYRQALGQGPEFLTYFNYEAQQDKSGLPNDRFSAERPEGSISTLTIQRTEQRDSAMYRCASSLEGGYGKLFFGSGTQLSVL.

V gene TRBV7-2 combines with J gene TRBJ1-3; D gene uncertain. The V end was cut by 5 bases, the J end by 0 bases, with 8 bases between. Germline V gene data show CDR1 as SGHTA and CDR2 as FQGNSA. CDR3 size: 14 residues. As DNA, the CDR3 is TGTGCCAGCAGCCATCGCGGCTCTGGAAACACCATATATTTT. As protein: CASSHRGSGNTIYF.